The 22 T cell receptor beta chains below come from one sample, sequenced in a study of blood T cell repertoires in COVID-19. Profiling relied on immunoSEQ multiplex PCR, and the TCRdb table lists in-frame clones only, not all of them. The sample shows 250,000 or so clones, around 83% of them seen only once. The sample taken for sequencing was peripheral blood. All receptors derive from a man aged 25-45 years who had recovered from COVID-19.

This clone was recorded many times. V is TRBV11-2 and J is TRBJ2-4, with 9 bases aligning to TRBD2. The CDR3 extends over 16 amino acids. Trimming removed 1 base from V and 6 bases from J; junction bases left unmatched: 7. From germline, CDR1 is SGHAT and CDR2 FQNNGV. CDR3 DNA: TGTGCCAGCAGCTTAGGGTCTAGCGGGGAGACAAACATTCAGTACTTC. Residues: CASSLGSSGETNIQYF.

The rearrangement uses TRBV6-6 and TRBJ1-6; no reliable D call. There are 14 residues in the CDR3. Trimming cost V 10 bases and J 0 bases, with 10 bases left between them. Germline V gene data show CDR1 as MNHNY and CDR2 as SVGAGI (reference sequence). CDR3 residues: CATGSSSYNSPLHF. The DNA for the CDR3 is TGTGCCACCGGGTCTAGCTCCTATAATTCACCCCTCCACTTT.

J is TRBJ2-7 and V is TRBV10-2, with D unresolved. The CDR3 consists of 14 residues. CDR1 and CDR2 from the germline V gene are WSHSY and SAAADI. V was shortened by 4 bases and J by 0 bases, with 10 bases between the two germline ends. The CDR3 is CASSVQLVSYEQYF. CDR3 nucleotides: TGCGCCAGCAGTGTACAGCTTGTCTCCTACGAGCAGTACTTC.

As DNA, the CDR3 is TGTGCCAGCAGCCAATCCCGGGACTTGGGCAATCAGCCCCAGCATTTT. Its translation is CASSQSRDLGNQPQHF. This chain joins TRBV3-1 (or the pseudogene TRBV3-2) and TRBJ1-5; possible D gene TRBD1, 5 bases. V was clipped by 2 bases and J by 2 bases, with 13 bases between them. CDR3 length equals 16 residues. Germline loops: CDR1 LGHDT, CDR2 YNNKEL (reference sequence).

On this clone: The germline gene is not matched at one end of the junction; a read error may be the cause. The rearrangement uses TRBV28 and TRBJ1-5; 8 bases agree with TRBD1. The length of the CDR3 is 14 residues. Per germline, CDR1 MDHEN and CDR2 SYDVKM. This chain's CDR3 is CAGSPGGAGQPQHF. CDR3 nucleotide sequence: TGTGCCGGCAGTCCAGGGGGCGCGGGTCAGCCCCAGCATTTT.

The rearrangement uses TRBV4-1 and TRBJ2-7, with a tentative D call TRBD1 (5 bases). V lost 4 bases to trimming and J lost 2 bases, with 9 bases between them. The CDR3 is 13 amino acids. CDR1 MGHRA and CDR2 YSYEKL come from the germline V gene. CDR3 region: CASSLTTAYEQYF. The CDR3 bases are TGCGCCAGCAGCCTCACGACAGCCTACGAGCAGTACTTC.

This chain links TRBV2 with TRBJ2-2; TRBD1 might be the D (6 bases). V gave up 6 bases and J gave up 7 bases, with 12 bases separating them. Germline CDR1 and CDR2: SNHLY and FYNNEI. CDR3 length: 13 residues. The CDR3 coding sequence is TGTGCCAGCAGAAAACAGGGTAACGGGGAGCTGTTTTTT. Translated: CASRKQGNGELFF.

The rearrangement uses TRBV2 and TRBJ2-7; perhaps TRBD2 as D (5 bases). V lost 3 bases, J lost 4 bases, and 10 bases lay in between. Germline CDR1 and CDR2: SNHLY and FYNNEI. The CDR3 length is 13 residues. CDR3 in amino acids: CASSDGGSYEQYV. DNA for the CDR3: TGTGCCAGCAGTGACGGAGGCTCGTACGAGCAGTACGTC.

The V and J genes are TRBV9 and TRBJ1-1; no clear D. The ends were cut back, 4 bases at V and 4 bases at J, with 14 bases in the middle. The germline V gene encodes CDR1 SGDLS and CDR2 YYNGEE. This CDR3 comprises 14 residues. In DNA form, the CDR3 reads TGTGCCAGCAGCCCGGGATCGTTTGCCACTGAAGCTTTCTTT. It encodes CASSPGSFATEAFF.

A single count supports this clone. This chain uses TRBV7-9 with TRBJ1-1; 8 positions agree with TRBD1. CDR3 length equals 12 residues. Germline V gives CDR1 SEHNR, CDR2 FQNEAQ (reference sequence). The V gene end was trimmed by 5 bases and the J gene end by 11 bases; junction bases not matched to a gene: 7. The CDR3 DNA reads as TGTGCCAGCAGCCTAGACAGGGGACGGGCTTTCTTT. Its protein is CASSLDRGRAFF.

The rearrangement joins TRBV29-1 to TRBJ2-7; unclear D gene. In germline, CDR1 is SQVTM, CDR2 ANQGSEA. CDR3 length: 12 residues. Deletions cut 2 bases from V and 3 bases from J, with 8 bases between. The CDR3 DNA reads TGCAGCGTTGAATTGGAGAACTACGAGCAGTACTTC. This sequence encodes CSVELENYEQYF.

The J gene is TRBJ2-7, the V gene TRBV7-2; the match to TRBD2 covers 7 bases. Looked up from germline, CDR1 is SGHTA and CDR2 is FQGNSA. The V gene end was trimmed by 5 bases and the J gene end by 6 bases; junction bases not matched to a gene: 7. The CDR3 consists of 13 residues. CDR3 in DNA: TGTGCCAGCAGCGTACTAGCGACGGGCGAGCAGTACTTC. Protein product: CASSVLATGEQYF. The full variable domain, in which reference TRBV7-2 and TRBJ2-7 provide the parts outside the CDR3, is GAGVSQSPSNKVTEKGKDVELRCDPISGHTALYWYRQSLGQGLEFLIYFQGNSAPDKSGLPSDRFSAERTGGSVSTLTIQRTQQEDSAVYLCASSVLATGEQYFGPGTRLTVT.

This rearrangement joins TRBV6-5 to TRBJ1-5; a possible D gene is TRBD1 (5 bases). CDR1 is MNHEY and CDR2 is SVGAGI in the germline V gene. V gave up 0 bases and J gave up 5 bases, with 11 bases separating them. This CDR3 has 15 residues. CDR3 in amino acids: CASSYSQAGDQPQHF. CDR3 sequence (DNA): TGTGCCAGCAGTTACTCACAGGCTGGCGATCAGCCCCAGCATTTT.

V gene TRBV5-1 combines with J gene TRBJ2-3; 11 positions match TRBD2. V lost 4 bases to trimming and J lost 1 base; unmatched junction nucleotides: 5. From germline, CDR1 is SGHRS and CDR2 YFSETQ. The CDR3 extends over 16 amino acids. The CDR3 loop reads CASSLGSGGGTDTQYF. The CDR3 nucleotides are TGCGCCAGCAGCCTGGGTAGCGGGGGGGGCACAGATACGCAGTATTTT.

This chain connects TRBV12-3 or TRBV12-4 to TRBJ1-5; D gene ambiguous. This CDR3 is 13 amino acids long. Trimming shortened V by 2 bases and J by 7 bases, and 9 bases separated the two germline ends. CDR3 DNA: TGTGCCAGCAGTTTACTAGTCGGGCAGCCCCAGCATTTT. Translating gives CASSLLVGQPQHF.

The rearrangement uses TRBV11-2 and TRBJ1-1, with D unclear. The CDR3 consists of 13 residues. Germline values: CDR1 SGHAT, CDR2 FQNNGV. Between the trimmed V and J ends, which lost 5 bases and 7 bases, there was a span of 14 bases. CDR3 sequence (DNA): TGTGCCAGCAGCGCGGTCGGGGTCAGTGAAGCTTTCTTT. Translation: CASSAVGVSEAFF.

The rearrangement links TRBV7-3 to TRBJ2-3, with 8 bases lining up with TRBD2. From germline, CDR1 is SGHTA and CDR2 FQGTGA. The CDR3 has 14 residues. J was trimmed by 6 bases and V by 5 bases; bases with no gene match: 7. CDR3 coding DNA: TGTGCCAGCAGCCCAGGACTAGCTGGCGATACGCAGTATTTT. Amino acid sequence: CASSPGLAGDTQYF.

The chain combines TRBV12-3 or TRBV12-4 with TRBJ1-1; no definite D call. Trimming removed 8 bases at V and 2 bases at J, with 9 bases between. This CDR3 is built from 12 residues. The CDR3 spells CASWRGNTEAFF. The CDR3 bases are TGTGCCAGCTGGCGGGGAAACACTGAAGCTTTCTTT.

The chain uses TRBV2 and TRBJ2-2; 7 nucleotides line up with TRBD1. V dropped 1 base and J dropped 4; count of bases not matched to a gene: 6. CDR1 and CDR2 (germline): SNHLY, FYNNEI. The CDR3 covers 16 residues. CDR3 sequence reads: CASSEVFRGTTGELFF. Here the CDR3 DNA reads TGTGCCAGCAGTGAAGTTTTCAGGGGGACCACCGGGGAGCTGTTTTTT.

The gene calls are TRBV28 and TRBJ1-6, with a possible D match to TRBD1 (5 bases). Germline-derived CDR1 and CDR2 are MDHEN and SYDVKM. CDR3 length equals 14 residues. Trimming removed 4 bases from V and 4 bases from J, with 8 bases in between. The CDR3, as DNA: TGTGCCAGCAGTTCGACAGAATATAATTCACCCCTCCACTTT. Amino acids: CASSSTEYNSPLHF. The full variable domain, in which reference TRBV28 and TRBJ1-6 provide the parts outside the CDR3, is DVKVTQSSRYLVKRTGEKVFLECVQDMDHENMFWYRQDPGLGLRLIYFSYDVKMKEKGDIPEGYSVSREKKERFSLILESASTNQTSMYLCASSSTEYNSPLHFGNGTRLTVT.

The rearrangement joins TRBV28 to TRBJ2-7; 10 positions agree with TRBD1. Unmatched junction bases numbered 6, after V lost 6 bases and J lost 4 bases. CDR3 length: 14 amino acids. CDR1 is MDHEN, CDR2 SYDVKM, per germline. The CDR3 coding sequence is TGTGCCAGCAGGGCGGGGACAGGGGTTTACGAGCAGTACGTC. This codes for CASRAGTGVYEQYV.

The rearrangement uses TRBV7-9 and TRBJ1-4; a weak D match, TRBD1 (5 bases). The CDR3 runs to 14 residues. The V and J ends lost 2 bases and 4 bases respectively, with 8 bases between them. In germline, CDR1 is SEHNR, CDR2 FQNEAQ (reference sequence). The DNA for the CDR3 is TGTGCCAGCAGCTTATCGACAGTTAATGAAAAACTGTTTTTT. Translated, it gives CASSLSTVNEKLFF.